Reported below is one T cell receptor (beta chain). The data were taken from a study of CXCR3-negative and CXCR3-positive naive CD8 T cells. Study information: Roughly 1.5 +/- 0.3 million TRB reads came from each library, giving about 130 million in total.

Carrying UMI labels, the TRB cDNA libraries were prepared through 5' RACE. TCRdb reprocessed the 5' RACE reads and keeps a single row for each CDR3 protein, giving no DNA. The sample table sets out tens of thousands of distinct CDR3 sequences. Germline values: CDR1 DFQATT, CDR2 SNEGSKA (reference sequence). This CDR3 is built from 16 residues. Triplicate sorts, 250,000 to 350,000 cells apiece, were made for each CD8+ T cell subset. The V call is TRBV20-1, the J call TRBJ2-7; TCRdb proposes TRBD1, but this gene call is untestable without DNA. The sequencing input was naive CXCR3- CD8+ T cells from blood. Subset meaning: CD45RO-CCR7+CD27+CD95- naive CD8+ T cells lacking CXCR3 (TNR3-). This TCR derives from a human donor in good health. Some clones in this sample may be carry-over from other donors' samples. The CDR3 loop is CSANGGGGVEMVEQYF.